This T cell receptor (beta chain) was recorded in a study of blood T cell repertoires in COVID-19. About the study: Sources were T cells, B-cell-depleted T cells, or PBMCs; the material itself was cDNA or gDNA.

V lost 6 bases and J lost 3; bases outside the gene matches: 5. The CDR3 is made up of 15 amino acids. Germline CDR1 is SNHLY and CDR2 is FYNNEI. Study processing details: How many nucleated cells were present was estimated from reference gene primer amplification. Clones were sequenced by immunoSEQ multiplex PCR, and TCRdb holds only the in-frame ones, with some missing. V, J and clone size reflect that table, while D and trimming were determined from the DNA. The profile shows roughly 160,000 clones, 81% of them singletons. The sample comprised PBMCs or T cells enriched from blood (not recorded which). The rearrangement uses TRBV2 and TRBJ2-7, with 13 bases fitting TRBD2. The source of this sequence is a middle-aged woman with acute COVID-19. CDR3 amino acids: CASRKGTSGNYEQYV. In nucleotides, the CDR3 is TGTGCCAGCAGGAAGGGGACTAGCGGGAACTACGAGCAGTACGTC.